These 9 T cell receptor beta chains originate from one sample sequenced in a study of T cell changes during pregnancy in multiple sclerosis. Repertoires were generated with immunoSEQ multiplex PCR, while TCRdb's copy carries only in-frame clones and drops some. Among roughly 100,000 clones listed, around 94% were seen once. Sequencing used peripheral blood, obtained after pregnancy. The origin of the receptors is a female donor with multiple sclerosis, enrolled in a pregnancy study.

The rearrangement links TRBV18 to TRBJ1-1; 7 bases are shared with TRBD1. The CDR3 runs 15 residues. V shed 2 bases, J shed 4 bases, and the junction held 7 bases outside the gene matches. Germline CDR1 KGHSH, CDR2 LQKENI. CDR3 sequence (DNA): TGTGCCAGCTCACCAGACAGGGTGGTAAGCACTGAAGCTTTCTTT. This gives the protein CASSPDRVVSTEAFF. Supplemented by reference TRBV18 and TRBJ1-1, the full variable domain reads NAGVMQNPRHLVRRRGQEARLRCSPMKGHSHVYWYRQLPEEGLKFMVYLQKENIIDESGMPKERFSAEFPKEGPSILRIQQVVRGDSAAYFCASSPDRVVSTEAFFGQGTRLTVV.

This rearrangement joins TRBV11-2 to TRBJ2-1; 7 nucleotides line up with TRBD2. The CDR3 is 18 amino acids. CDR1 and CDR2 from the germline V gene are SGHAT and FQNNGV. The ends lost 5 bases at V and 0 bases at J; junction bases unmatched: 13. The chain's CDR3 is CASSRGVAGAPSYNEQFF. The CDR3 coding sequence is TGTGCCAGCAGCCGGGGGGTTGCGGGAGCCCCCTCCTACAATGAGCAGTTCTTC.

V usage is TRBV7-9 and J usage is TRBJ1-3, with 7 positions matching TRBD1. V dropped 5 bases and J dropped 3; count of bases not matched to a gene: 7. Germline V lookup: CDR1 SEHNR, CDR2 FQNEAQ (reference sequence). This CDR3 is 15 amino acids long. CDR3 amino acids: CASSPGTARGNTIYF. The CDR3 DNA sequence: TGTGCCAGCAGCCCTGGGACAGCGCGTGGAAACACCATATATTTT.

V is TRBV2 and J is TRBJ2-5; D uncertain. V lost 3 bases and J 5 bases, leaving 10 bases between the germline ends. The length of the CDR3 is 13 residues. Germline CDR1 SNHLY, CDR2 FYNNEI. The CDR3, as DNA: TGTGCCAGCAGTGAGCAGAGGTTTGAGACCCAGTACTTC. Translation gives CASSEQRFETQYF.

The genes are TRBV19 and TRBJ2-1, with 10 bases that match TRBD1. Germline V gene sequence: CDR1 LNHDA, CDR2 SQIVND (reference sequence). The V and J ends lost 5 bases and 0 bases, in that order; junction bases with no gene match: 4. CDR3 length: 16 residues. Written as DNA, the CDR3 is TGTGCCAGTAGTCCGAGGACAGGGGGCTCCTACAATGAGCAGTTCTTC. It specifies CASSPRTGGSYNEQFF.

The chain is built from TRBV6-5 and TRBJ2-3, with 7 bases fitting TRBD2. Germline CDR1 and CDR2: MNHEY and SVGAGI. The CDR3 sequence is 14 residues long. With 6 bases clipped from V and 5 bases from J, the junction kept 8 bases outside the gene matches. CDR3 amino acids: CASSRSGVQDTQYF. The CDR3 DNA reads TGTGCCAGCAGCCGGAGCGGGGTTCAAGATACGCAGTATTTT.

The table lists this clone with a count of one. The V call is TRBV2, the J call TRBJ2-6; 10 bases map to TRBD1. Germline CDR1 and CDR2: SNHLY and FYNNEI. V lost 8 bases to trimming and J lost 0 bases; unmatched junction nucleotides: 19. The CDR3 extends over 21 amino acids. CDR3 coding DNA: TGTGCCAGCGGGGGGTATCGACAGGGGGCTAGAATTTCCTCTGGGGCCAACGTCCTGACTTTC. It specifies CASGGYRQGARISSGANVLTF.

The rearrangement joins TRBV30 to TRBJ2-3, with a possible D match to TRBD2 (5 bases). CDR1 and CDR2 from the germline V gene are GTSNPN and SVGIG (reference sequence). This CDR3 is built from 15 residues. V lost 5 bases, J lost 0 bases, and 15 bases lay in between. As DNA, the CDR3 is TGTGCCTGGGGAGGCCGAGCGGCTAGCACAGATACGCAGTATTTT. Amino acid sequence: CAWGGRAASTDTQYF.

The chain combines TRBV14 with TRBJ1-4; D is perhaps TRBD1 (5 bases). The CDR3 is 13 residues long. V was trimmed by 1 base and J by 10 bases, leaving 10 bases between them. Per germline, CDR1 SGHDN and CDR2 FVKESK. CDR3 DNA sequence: TGTGCCAGCAGCCAAGGGGGCTCGGTAAAACTGTTTTTT. Its translation is CASSQGGSVKLFF.